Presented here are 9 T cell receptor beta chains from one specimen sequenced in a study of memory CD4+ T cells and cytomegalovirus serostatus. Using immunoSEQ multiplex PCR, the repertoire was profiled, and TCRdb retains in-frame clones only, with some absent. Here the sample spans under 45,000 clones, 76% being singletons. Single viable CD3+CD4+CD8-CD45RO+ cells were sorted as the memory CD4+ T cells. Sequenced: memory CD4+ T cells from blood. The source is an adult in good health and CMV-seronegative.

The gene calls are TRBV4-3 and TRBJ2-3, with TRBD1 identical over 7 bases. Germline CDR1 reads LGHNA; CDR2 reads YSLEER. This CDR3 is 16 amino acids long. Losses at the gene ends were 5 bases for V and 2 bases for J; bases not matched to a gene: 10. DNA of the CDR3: TGCGCCAGCAGCTACACGAAGACAGGGACCACAGATACGCAGTATTTT. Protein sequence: CASSYTKTGTTDTQYF.

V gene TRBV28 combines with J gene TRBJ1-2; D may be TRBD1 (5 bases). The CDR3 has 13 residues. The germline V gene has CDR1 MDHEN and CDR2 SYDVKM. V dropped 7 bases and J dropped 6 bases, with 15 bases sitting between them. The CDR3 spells CASTLGHYDGYTF. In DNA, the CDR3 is TGTGCCAGCACTTTGGGGCACTACGATGGCTACACCTTC.

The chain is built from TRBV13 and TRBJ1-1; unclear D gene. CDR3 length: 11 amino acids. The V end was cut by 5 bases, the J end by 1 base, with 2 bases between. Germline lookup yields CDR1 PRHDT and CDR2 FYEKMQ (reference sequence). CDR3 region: CASSANTEAFF. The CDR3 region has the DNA TGTGCCAGCAGCGCGAACACTGAAGCTTTCTTT.

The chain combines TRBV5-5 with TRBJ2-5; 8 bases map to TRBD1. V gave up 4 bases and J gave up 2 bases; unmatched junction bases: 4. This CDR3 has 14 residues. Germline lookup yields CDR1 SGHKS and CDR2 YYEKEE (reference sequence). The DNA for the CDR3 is TGTGCCAGCAGCCGGACAGGGCATCAAGAGACCCAGTACTTC. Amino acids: CASSRTGHQETQYF.

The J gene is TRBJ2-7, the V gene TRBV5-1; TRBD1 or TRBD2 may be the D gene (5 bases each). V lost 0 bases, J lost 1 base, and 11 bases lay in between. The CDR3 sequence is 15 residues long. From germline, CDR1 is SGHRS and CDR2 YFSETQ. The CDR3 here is CASSLGGSTSYEQYF. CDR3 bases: TGCGCCAGCAGCTTGGGGGGGAGTACTTCCTACGAGCAGTACTTC.

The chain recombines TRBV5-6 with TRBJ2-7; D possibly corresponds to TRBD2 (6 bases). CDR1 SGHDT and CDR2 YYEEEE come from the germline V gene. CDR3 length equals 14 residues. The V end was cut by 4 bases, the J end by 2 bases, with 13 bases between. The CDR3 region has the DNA TGTGCCAGCAGCACGGGACTCAAAACCTACGAGCAGTACTTC. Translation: CASSTGLKTYEQYF.

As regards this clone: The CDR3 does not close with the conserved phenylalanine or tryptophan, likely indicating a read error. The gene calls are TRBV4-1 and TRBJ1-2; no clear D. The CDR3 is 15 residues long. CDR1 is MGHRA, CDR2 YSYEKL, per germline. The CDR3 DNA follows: TGCGCCGGCAGCCTAGCAAGGGCCTCCCCCTATGGCTACACCCTC. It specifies CAGSLARASPYGYTL.

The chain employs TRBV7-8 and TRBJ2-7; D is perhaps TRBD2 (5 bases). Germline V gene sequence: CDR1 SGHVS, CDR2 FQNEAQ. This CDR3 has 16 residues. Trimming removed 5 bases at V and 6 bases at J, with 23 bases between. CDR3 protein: CASSPPLRAGAPEQYF. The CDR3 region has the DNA TGTGCCAGCAGCCCTCCTTTACGGGCGGGCGCCCCCGAGCAGTACTTC.

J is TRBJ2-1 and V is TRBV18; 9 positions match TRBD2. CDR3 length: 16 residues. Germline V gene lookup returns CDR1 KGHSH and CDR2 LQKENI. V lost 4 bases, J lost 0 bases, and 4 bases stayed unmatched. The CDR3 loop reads CASSQFSGSSYNEQFF. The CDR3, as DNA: TGTGCCAGCTCACAGTTTAGCGGGAGCTCCTACAATGAGCAGTTCTTC. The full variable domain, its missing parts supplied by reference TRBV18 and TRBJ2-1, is NAGVMQNPRHLVRRRGQEARLRCSPMKGHSHVYWYRQLPEEGLKFMVYLQKENIIDESGMPKERFSAEFPKEGPSILRIQQVVRGDSAAYFCASSQFSGSSYNEQFFGPGTRLTVL.